Below are 12 T cell receptor beta chains sequenced from a single sample in a study of T-cell reconstitution after alpha-beta-depleted transplantation in children. The TCRbeta library incorporated unique molecular identifiers. Each CDR3 protein gets one entry after TCRdb re-called the PCR reads with MiXCR. This repertoire shows a few hundred thousand distinct CDR3 sequences, 23% found once; its top ten account for 11%. The material sequenced was PBMCs, mostly from graft donor cells, taken 180 days after TCRalphabeta/CD19-depleted stem cell transplant. These receptor sequences come from a male patient between 5 and 17 years old who had a stem cell transplant for acute lymphoblastic leukemia, so the T cells may come from the graft donor.

The genes are TRBV7-6 and TRBJ1-6; no clear D gene. The germline V and J ends were trimmed by 7 bases and 8 bases, with 18 bases remaining between them. This CDR3 has 15 residues. Germline CDR1 reads SGHVS; CDR2 reads FNYEAQ. This CDR3 reads CASNPSPGRHSPLHF. CDR3 in DNA: TGTGCCAGCAACCCTTCTCCGGGCCGACATTCACCCCTCCACTTT.

This clonotype was found many times. The chain employs TRBV5-6 and TRBJ2-2; tentative D call: TRBD1 (6 bases). Trimming took 2 bases from V and 1 from J, leaving 9 bases between them. The CDR3 is 15 residues long. Per germline, CDR1 SGHDT and CDR2 YYEEEE. CDR3 sequence reads: CASSFRQVNTGELFF. CDR3 in DNA: TGTGCCAGCAGCTTCCGACAGGTGAACACCGGGGAGCTGTTTTTT. Based on the CDR3 plus reference TRBV5-6 and TRBJ2-2, the full variable domain is DAGVTQSPTHLIKTRGQQVTLRCSPKSGHDTVSWYQQALGQGPQFIFQYYEEEERQRGNFPDRFSGHQFPNYSSELNVNALLLGDSALYLCASSFRQVNTGELFFGEGSRLTVL.

The V gene is TRBV24-1, the J gene TRBJ2-1, with TRBD1 matching over 8 bases. V trimming: 0 bases; J trimming: 0 bases; junction bases outside the gene matches: 0. CDR1 and CDR2 from the germline V gene are KGHDR and SFDVKD. The CDR3 sequence is 16 residues long. CDR3 in amino acids: CATSDLGQGSYNEQFF. CDR3 DNA: TGTGCCACCAGTGATTTGGGACAGGGCTCCTACAATGAGCAGTTCTTC.

The rearrangement uses TRBV12-3 or TRBV12-4 and TRBJ2-3; a weak D match, TRBD1 (5 bases). This CDR3 comprises 11 residues. Between the trimmed V and J ends, which lost 6 bases and 8 bases, there was a span of 9 bases. CDR3: CASSQGGTQYF. Written as DNA, the CDR3 is TGTGCCAGCAGCCAGGGCGGTACGCAGTATTTT.

The V gene is TRBV5-1, the J gene TRBJ2-5, with D perhaps being TRBD1 or TRBD2 (5 bases each). Trimming pared 5 bases from V and 7 bases from J, leaving 6 bases between. The CDR3 extends over 10 amino acids. CDR1 is SGHRS and CDR2 is YFSETQ in the germline V gene. CDR3 sequence: CASRRGTQYF. DNA for the CDR3: TGCGCCAGCAGGAGGGGGACCCAGTACTTC.

The chain joins TRBV12-3 or TRBV12-4 to TRBJ2-1; D is unresolved. The CDR3 length is 17 residues. Trimming left V 0 bases short and J 4 bases short, with 16 bases between. The CDR3 loop is CASSLAPPHWGYNEQFF. In DNA form, the CDR3 reads TGTGCCAGCAGTTTAGCCCCTCCGCATTGGGGATACAATGAGCAGTTCTTC.

This clonotype was counted between two and nine times. The gene calls are TRBV12-3 or TRBV12-4 and TRBJ1-1; TRBD1 matches at 11 bases. The CDR3 consists of 14 residues. V lost 6 bases to trimming and J lost 6 bases; unmatched junction nucleotides: 6. The CDR3 sequence is CASSWTGGWAEAFF. The DNA of the CDR3 is TGTGCCAGCAGCTGGACAGGGGGCTGGGCTGAAGCTTTCTTT.

This clonotype was seen more than once but under ten times. The CDR3 region is CATSDPGQANTGELFF. The CDR3 DNA sequence: TGTGCCACCAGTGATCCGGGACAGGCGAACACCGGGGAGCTGTTTTTT. The chain recombines TRBV24-1 with TRBJ2-2; 8 nucleotides agree with TRBD1. Germline V gene data show CDR1 as KGHDR and CDR2 as SFDVKD. V trimming: 3 bases; J trimming: 0 bases; junction bases outside the gene matches: 2. This CDR3 is built from 16 residues.

This sequence joins TRBV5-1 and TRBJ1-1; TRBD1 agrees at 10 bases. The germline V gene encodes CDR1 SGHRS and CDR2 YFSETQ. The CDR3 covers 17 residues. Trimming removed 1 base from V and 0 bases from J; junction bases left unmatched: 6. The CDR3 reads CASSLSGTGALNTEAFF. The CDR3, as DNA: TGCGCCAGCAGCTTGTCTGGGACAGGGGCCTTGAACACTGAAGCTTTCTTT.

This clonotype was counted between two and nine times. The DNA of the CDR3 is TGCGCCAGCAGCCTTTTGGGGGGCGGGACTTCTTACAATGAGCAGTTCTTC. Amino acids: CASSLLGGGTSYNEQFF. The V gene is TRBV5-1, the J gene TRBJ2-1; perhaps D is TRBD1 or TRBD2 (6 bases each). This CDR3 is 17 amino acids long. Germline loops: CDR1 SGHRS, CDR2 YFSETQ. With 4 bases removed from V and 4 bases from J, the gap between germline ends came to 21 bases. Full variable domain (outside the CDR3, taken from reference TRBV5-1 and TRBJ2-1): KAGVTQTPRYLIKTRGQQVTLSCSPISGHRSVSWYQQTPGQGLQFLFEYFSETQRNKGNFPGRFSGRQFSNSRSEMNVSTLELGDSALYLCASSLLGGGTSYNEQFFGPGTRLTVL.

The chain couples TRBV6-6 to TRBJ2-7; D tentatively reads TRBD1 or TRBD2 (5 bases each). The germline V gene has CDR1 MNHNY and CDR2 SVGAGI (reference sequence). This CDR3 is built from 13 residues. V lost 4 bases, J lost 3 bases, and 10 bases lay in between. CDR3 DNA: TGTGCCAGCAGTTCAGGGACCTACTACGAGCAGTACTTC. This codes for CASSSGTYYEQYF.

This sequence joins TRBV12-3 or TRBV12-4 and TRBJ2-3, with D unresolved. The CDR3 contains 14 residues. The V and J ends lost 5 bases and 8 bases respectively, with 17 bases between them. The chain's CDR3 is CASSPLQELGTQYF. CDR3 nucleotides: TGTGCCAGCAGTCCCCTCCAGGAGTTGGGTACGCAGTATTTT.